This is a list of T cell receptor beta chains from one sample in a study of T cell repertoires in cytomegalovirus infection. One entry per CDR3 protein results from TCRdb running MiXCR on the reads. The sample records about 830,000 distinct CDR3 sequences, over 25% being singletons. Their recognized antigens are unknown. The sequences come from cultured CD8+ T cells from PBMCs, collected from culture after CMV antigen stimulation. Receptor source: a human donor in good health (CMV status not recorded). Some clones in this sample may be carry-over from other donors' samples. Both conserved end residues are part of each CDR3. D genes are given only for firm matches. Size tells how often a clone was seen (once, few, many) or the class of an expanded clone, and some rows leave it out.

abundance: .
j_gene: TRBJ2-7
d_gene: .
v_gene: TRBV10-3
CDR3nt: TGTGCCATCAGTTGGACTGATGTGTCCTACGAGCAGTACTTC
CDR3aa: CAISWTDVSYEQYF

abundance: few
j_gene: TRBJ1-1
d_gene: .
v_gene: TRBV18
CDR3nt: TGTGCCAGCTCCCCACAGGGTTCTTATCTCCTGGACACTGAAGCTTTCTTT
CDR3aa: CASSPQGSYLLDTEAFF

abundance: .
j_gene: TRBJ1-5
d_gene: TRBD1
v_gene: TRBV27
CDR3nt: TGTGCCAGCAGTTTCTACAGGGGGTACAAAGACGGCAATCAGCCCCAGCATTTT
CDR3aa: CASSFYRGYKDGNQPQHF

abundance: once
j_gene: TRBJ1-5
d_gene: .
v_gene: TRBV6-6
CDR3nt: TGTGCCAGCAGTATCTATTCAGGACTTTATAGCAATCAGCCCCAGCATTTT
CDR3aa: CASSIYSGLYSNQPQHF

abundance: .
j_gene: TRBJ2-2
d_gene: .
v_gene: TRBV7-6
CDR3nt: TGTGCCAGCAGCTACCAACGGGGGTTCGCCGGGGAGCTGTTTTTT
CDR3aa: CASSYQRGFAGELFF

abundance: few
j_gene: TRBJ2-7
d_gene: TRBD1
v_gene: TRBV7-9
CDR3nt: TGTGCCAGCAGCTTAATAGGGACAGCAAGATACGAGCAGTACTTC
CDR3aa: CASSLIGTARYEQYF

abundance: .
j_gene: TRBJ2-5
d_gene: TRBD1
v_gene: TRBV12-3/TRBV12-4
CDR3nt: TGTGCCAGCTCCAGACCGGGGACAGGGATATGGGAGACCCAGTACTTC
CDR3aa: CASSRPGTGIWETQYF

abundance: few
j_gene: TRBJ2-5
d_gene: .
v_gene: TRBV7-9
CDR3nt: TGTGCCAGCAGCCCCCTGGACAGCCCTCGGACCCAGTACTTC
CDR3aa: CASSPLDSPRTQYF

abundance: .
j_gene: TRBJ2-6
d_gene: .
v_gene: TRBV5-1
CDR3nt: TGCGCCAGCTTCTCTAACCTTCTAGCACCGGGAAGCTCTGGGGCCAACGTCCTGACTTTC
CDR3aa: CASFSNLLAPGSSGANVLTF

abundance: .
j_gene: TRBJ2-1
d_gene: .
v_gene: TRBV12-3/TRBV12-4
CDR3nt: TGTGCCAGCAGTTTCCTGGGCACCTCGAGTCCGTTTTTCGATGAGCAGTTCTTC
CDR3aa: CASSFLGTSSPFFDEQFF

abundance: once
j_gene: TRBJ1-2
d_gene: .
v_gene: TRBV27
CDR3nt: TGTGCCAGCAGTTCACACGGCCTTCTTGGGGACTACACCTTC
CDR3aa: CASSSHGLLGDYTF

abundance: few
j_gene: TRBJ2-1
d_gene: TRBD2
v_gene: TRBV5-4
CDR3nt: TGTGCCAGCAGCTTCCTGACTAGCGGGGGTAAGAATGAGCAGTTCTTC
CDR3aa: CASSFLTSGGKNEQFF

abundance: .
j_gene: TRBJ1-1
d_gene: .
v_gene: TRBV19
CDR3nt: TGTGCCAGTAGTAAGGGGGTGGCTGATTACATGAACACTGAAGCTTTCTTT
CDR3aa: CASSKGVADYMNTEAFF

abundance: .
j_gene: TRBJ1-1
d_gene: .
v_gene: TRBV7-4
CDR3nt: TGTGCCAGCAGTAAGCAGGCTGAAGCTTTCTTT
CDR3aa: CASSKQAEAFF

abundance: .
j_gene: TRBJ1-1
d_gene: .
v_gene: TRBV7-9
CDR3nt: TGTGCCAGCAGCGCACCAGGGTCTGAAGCTTTCTTT
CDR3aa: CASSAPGSEAFF

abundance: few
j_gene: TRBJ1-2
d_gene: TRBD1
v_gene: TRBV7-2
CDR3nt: TGTGCCAGCAGCCTAGGACAGGGTACCCTCTATGGCTACACCTTC
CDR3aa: CASSLGQGTLYGYTF

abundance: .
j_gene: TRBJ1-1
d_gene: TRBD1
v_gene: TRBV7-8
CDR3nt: TGTGCCAGCAGCTTAGACGGACAGGACTGGGGGAGATGGAAAGCTTTCTTT
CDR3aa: CASSLDGQDWGRWKAFF

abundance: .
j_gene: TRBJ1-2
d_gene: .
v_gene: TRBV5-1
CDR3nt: TGCGCCAGCAGCGAAGGGGGGGGGCTTGGCTACACCTTC
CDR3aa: CASSEGGGLGYTF

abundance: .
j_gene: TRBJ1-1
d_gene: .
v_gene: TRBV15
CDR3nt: TGTGCCACCAGCAGGGACAACACTGAAGCTTTCTTT
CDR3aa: CATSRDNTEAFF

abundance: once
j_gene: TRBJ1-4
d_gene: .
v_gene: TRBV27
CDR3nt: TGTGCCAGCAGTTCGGGACGGACCTTAGCAACTAATGAAAAACTGTTTTTT
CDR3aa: CASSSGRTLATNEKLFF

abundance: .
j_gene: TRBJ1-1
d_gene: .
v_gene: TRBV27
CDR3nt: TGTGCCAGCAGTTTATCGCCAACGAACACTGAAGCTTTCTTT
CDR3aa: CASSLSPTNTEAFF

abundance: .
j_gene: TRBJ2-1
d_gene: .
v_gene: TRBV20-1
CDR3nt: TGCAGTGCTAGCCCTACAGGGATAGGTTCCTACAATGAGCAGTTCTTC
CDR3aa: CSASPTGIGSYNEQFF

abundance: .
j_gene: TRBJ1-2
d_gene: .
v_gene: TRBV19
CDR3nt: TGTGCCAGTAGTATATCCAGGGGTCCGGATGGCTACACCTTC
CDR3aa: CASSISRGPDGYTF

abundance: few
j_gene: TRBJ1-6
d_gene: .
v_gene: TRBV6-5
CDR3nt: TGTGCCAGCAGTCTGCAGGGTACGAGGAATAATTCACCCCTCCACTTT
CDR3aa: CASSLQGTRNNSPLHF

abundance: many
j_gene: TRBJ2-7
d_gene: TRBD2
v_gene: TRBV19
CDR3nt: TGTGCCAGTACCGAAGGGACTAGCGGGGCCAAGACCTACGAGCAGTACTTC
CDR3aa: CASTEGTSGAKTYEQYF

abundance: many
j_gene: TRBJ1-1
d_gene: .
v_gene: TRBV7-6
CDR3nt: TGTGCCAGCAGCTTAGCGGGGGAGGTGAACACTGAAGCTTTCTTT
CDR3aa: CASSLAGEVNTEAFF

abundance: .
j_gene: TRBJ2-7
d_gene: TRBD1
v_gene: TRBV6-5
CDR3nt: TGTGCCAGCAGTTCCTCGGGACAGGGGGCGCTTCACGAGCAGTACTTC
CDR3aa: CASSSSGQGALHEQYF

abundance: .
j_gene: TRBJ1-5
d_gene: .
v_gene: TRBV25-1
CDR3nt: TGTGCCAGCAGTGGATGGAATAGCAATCAGCCCCAGCATTTT
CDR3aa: CASSGWNSNQPQHF

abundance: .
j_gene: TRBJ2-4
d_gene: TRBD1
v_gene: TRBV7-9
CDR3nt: TGTGCCAGCAGTTCCGGGACAGGGGTTTTAAACATTCAGTACTTC
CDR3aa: CASSSGTGVLNIQYF

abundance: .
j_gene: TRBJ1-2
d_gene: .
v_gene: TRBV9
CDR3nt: TGTGCCAGCACCCGTGCGGCCGACGGCTACACCTTC
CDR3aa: CASTRAADGYTF

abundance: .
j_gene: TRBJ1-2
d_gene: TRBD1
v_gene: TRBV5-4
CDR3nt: TGTGCCAGCAGCGGGGGAGACAGGGCCATTACCGATGGCTACACCTTC
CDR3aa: CASSGGDRAITDGYTF

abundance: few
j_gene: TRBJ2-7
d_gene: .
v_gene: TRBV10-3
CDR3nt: TGTGCCATCAGTGACCCCGGGACGGCCGGGAACGGGCAGTACTTC
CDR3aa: CAISDPGTAGNGQYF

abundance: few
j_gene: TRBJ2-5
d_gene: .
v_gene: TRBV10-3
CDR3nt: TGTGCCATCAGCCGACAGCCACAAGAGACCCAGTACTTC
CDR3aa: CAISRQPQETQYF

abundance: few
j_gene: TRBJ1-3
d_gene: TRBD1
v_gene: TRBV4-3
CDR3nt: TGCGCCAGCAGCGAAGGATCCCAGGGGGCTGGAAACACCATATATTTT
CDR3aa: CASSEGSQGAGNTIYF

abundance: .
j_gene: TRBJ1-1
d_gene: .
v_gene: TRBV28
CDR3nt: TGTGCCAGCAGTTCCGATATAATTCTTTCTTGGGAAGCTTTCTTT
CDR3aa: CASSSDIILSWEAFF

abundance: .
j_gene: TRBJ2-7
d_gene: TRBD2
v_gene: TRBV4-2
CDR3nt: TGTGCCAGCAGCCAGGGTAGCGGGGCCCCCTACGAGCAGTACTTC
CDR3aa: CASSQGSGAPYEQYF

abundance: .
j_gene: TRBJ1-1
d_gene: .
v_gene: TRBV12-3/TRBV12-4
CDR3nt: TGTGCCAGCAGTTTAGCAGGGTTGTATGACACTGAAGCTTTCTTT
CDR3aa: CASSLAGLYDTEAFF

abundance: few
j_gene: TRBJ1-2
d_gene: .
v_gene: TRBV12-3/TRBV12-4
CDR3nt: TGTGCCAGCAGTTGGGGAGGGGCTGTAGGCTACACCTTC
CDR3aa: CASSWGGAVGYTF

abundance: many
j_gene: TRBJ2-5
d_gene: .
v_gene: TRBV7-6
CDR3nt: TGTGCCAGCAGACCCCTAGCAGGGCTAGAGACCCAGTACTTC
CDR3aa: CASRPLAGLETQYF

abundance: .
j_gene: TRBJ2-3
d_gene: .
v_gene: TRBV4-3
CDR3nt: TGCGCCAGCAGCCAAGCTTCCACAGCGATGAGCACAGATACGCAGTATTTT
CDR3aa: CASSQASTAMSTDTQYF

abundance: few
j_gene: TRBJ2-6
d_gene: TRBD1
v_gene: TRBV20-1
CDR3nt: TGCAGTGCACCGGGACAGGTCTCCTCTGGGGCCAACGTCCTGACTTTC
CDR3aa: CSAPGQVSSGANVLTF

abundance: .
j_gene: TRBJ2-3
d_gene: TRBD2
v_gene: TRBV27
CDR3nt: TGTGCCAGCAGGCTAGCGGGGAACACAGATACGCAGTATTTT
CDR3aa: CASRLAGNTDTQYF